This T cell receptor beta chain was captured by sequencing in a study of brain T cells in children with intractable seizures. Study-wide results and caveats: Clones missing pre-surgery may reflect undersampling of that blood sample.

This clone has just one count. Its cognate antigen is unknown. Clones were read by immunoSEQ multiplex PCR, and TCRdb kept only the in-frame ones, dropping some. The repertoire consists of 70,000 to 90,000 clones, with approximately 94% occurring once and the leading ten covering 1.5%. Surgery cases with the highest brain T cell transcript signatures were chosen for sequencing. Sequences were derived from peripheral blood, sampled at surgery. The sequence derives from a boy younger than two with tuberous sclerosis and intractable seizures.

CDR3 nucleotide sequence: TGCGCCAGCAGCCACCCGTCGGATCCGGGTGGGAACACTGAAGCTTTCTTT. Protein product: CASSHPSDPGGNTEAFF. The J gene is TRBJ1-1, the V gene TRBV4-1; unclear D gene. CDR1 is MGHRA, CDR2 YSYEKL, per germline. The CDR3 extends over 17 amino acids. Trimming removed 3 bases from V and 1 base from J, with 18 bases in between.